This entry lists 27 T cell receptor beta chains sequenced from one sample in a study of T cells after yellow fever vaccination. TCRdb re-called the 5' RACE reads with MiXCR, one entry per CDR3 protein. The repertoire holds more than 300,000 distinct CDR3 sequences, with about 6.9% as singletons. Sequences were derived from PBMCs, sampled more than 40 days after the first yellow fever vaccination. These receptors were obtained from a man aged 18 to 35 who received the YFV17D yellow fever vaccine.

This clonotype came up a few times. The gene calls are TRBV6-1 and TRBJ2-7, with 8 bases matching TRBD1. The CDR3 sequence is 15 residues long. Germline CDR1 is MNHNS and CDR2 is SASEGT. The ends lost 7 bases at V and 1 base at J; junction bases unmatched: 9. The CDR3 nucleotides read TGTGCCAGCATCCCGAGGACAGGGTGGTCCTACGAGCAGTACTTC. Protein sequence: CASIPRTGWSYEQYF.

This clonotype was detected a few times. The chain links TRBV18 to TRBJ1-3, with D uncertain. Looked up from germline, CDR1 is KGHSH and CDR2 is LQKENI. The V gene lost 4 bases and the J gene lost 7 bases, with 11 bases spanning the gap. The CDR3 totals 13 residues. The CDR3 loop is CASSQGRANTIYF. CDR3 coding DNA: TGTGCCAGCTCACAGGGCCGAGCGAACACCATATATTTT.

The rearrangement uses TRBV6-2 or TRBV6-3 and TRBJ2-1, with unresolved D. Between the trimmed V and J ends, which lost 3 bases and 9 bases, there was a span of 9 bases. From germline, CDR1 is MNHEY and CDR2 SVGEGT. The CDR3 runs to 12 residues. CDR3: CASSYRNTEQFF. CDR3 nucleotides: TGTGCCAGCAGTTATCGGAACACTGAGCAGTTCTTC.

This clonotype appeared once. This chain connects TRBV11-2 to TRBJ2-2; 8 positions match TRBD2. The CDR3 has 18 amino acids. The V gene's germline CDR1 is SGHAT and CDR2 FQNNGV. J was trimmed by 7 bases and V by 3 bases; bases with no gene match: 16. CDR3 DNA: TGTGCCAGCAGCTTCCCCCAAGGGCGGGGGGTCCGAGACGGGGAGCTGTTTTTT. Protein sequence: CASSFPQGRGVRDGELFF.

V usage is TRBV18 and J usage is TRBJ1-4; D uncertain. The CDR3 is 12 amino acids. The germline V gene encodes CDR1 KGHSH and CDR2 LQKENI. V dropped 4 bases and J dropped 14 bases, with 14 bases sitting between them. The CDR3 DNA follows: TGTGCCAGCTCACACCGGTCCAAAGGGCTGTTTTTT. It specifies CASSHRSKGLFF.

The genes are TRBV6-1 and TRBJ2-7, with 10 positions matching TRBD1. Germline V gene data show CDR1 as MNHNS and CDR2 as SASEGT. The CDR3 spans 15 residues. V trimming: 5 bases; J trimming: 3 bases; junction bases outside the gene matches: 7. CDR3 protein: CASSRTGQGIYEQYF. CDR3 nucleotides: TGTGCCAGCAGTCGGACGGGACAGGGGATCTACGAGCAGTACTTC.

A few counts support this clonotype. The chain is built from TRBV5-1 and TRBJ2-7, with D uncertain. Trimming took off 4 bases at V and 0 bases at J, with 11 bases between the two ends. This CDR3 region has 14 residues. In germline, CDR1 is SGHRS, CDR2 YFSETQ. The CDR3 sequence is CASSLFSSSYEQYF. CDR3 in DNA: TGCGCCAGCAGCCTTTTCAGCAGCTCCTACGAGCAGTACTTC.

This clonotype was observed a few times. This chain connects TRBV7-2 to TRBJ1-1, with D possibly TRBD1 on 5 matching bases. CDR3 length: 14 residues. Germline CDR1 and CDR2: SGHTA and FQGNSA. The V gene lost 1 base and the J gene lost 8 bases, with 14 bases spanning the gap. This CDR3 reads CASSLDRGWNEAFF. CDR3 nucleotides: TGTGCCAGCAGCTTAGATCGGGGGTGGAACGAAGCTTTCTTT.

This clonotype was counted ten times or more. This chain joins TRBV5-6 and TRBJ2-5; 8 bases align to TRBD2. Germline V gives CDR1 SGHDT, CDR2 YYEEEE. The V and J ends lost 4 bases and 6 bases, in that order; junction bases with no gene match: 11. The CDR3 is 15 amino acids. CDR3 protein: CASSPTGTRGQTQYF. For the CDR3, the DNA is TGTGCCAGCAGCCCTACTGGGACTAGAGGTCAGACCCAGTACTTC.

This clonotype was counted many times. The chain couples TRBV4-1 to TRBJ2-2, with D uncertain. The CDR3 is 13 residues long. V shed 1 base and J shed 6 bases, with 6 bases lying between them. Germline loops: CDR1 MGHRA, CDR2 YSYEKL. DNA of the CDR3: TGCGCCAGCAGCCAAGTTTACCCCGGGGAGCTGTTTTTT. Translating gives CASSQVYPGELFF.

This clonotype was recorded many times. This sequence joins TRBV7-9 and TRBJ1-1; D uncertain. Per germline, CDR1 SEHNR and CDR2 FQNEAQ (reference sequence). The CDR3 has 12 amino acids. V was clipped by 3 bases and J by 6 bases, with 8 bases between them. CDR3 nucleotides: TGTGCCAGCAGCTTGGGAGGGTCTGAAGCTTTCTTT. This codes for CASSLGGSEAFF. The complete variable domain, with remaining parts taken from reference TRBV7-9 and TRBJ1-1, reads DTGVSQNPRHKITKRGQNVTFRCDPISEHNRLYWYRQTLGQGPEFLTYFQNEAQLEKSRLLSDRFSAERPKGSFSTLEIQRTEQGDSAMYLCASSLGGSEAFFGQGTRLTVV.

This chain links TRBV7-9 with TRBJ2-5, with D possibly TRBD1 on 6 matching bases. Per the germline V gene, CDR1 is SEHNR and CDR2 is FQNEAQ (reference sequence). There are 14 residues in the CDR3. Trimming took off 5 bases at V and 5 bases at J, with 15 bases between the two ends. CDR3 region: CASSKSGDWETQYF. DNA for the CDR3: TGTGCCAGCAGCAAATCAGGGGATTGGGAGACCCAGTACTTC.

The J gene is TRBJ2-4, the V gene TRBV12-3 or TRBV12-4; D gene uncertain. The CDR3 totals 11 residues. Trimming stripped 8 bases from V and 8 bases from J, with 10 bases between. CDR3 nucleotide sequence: TGTGCCAGCCAATATGGGGACATTCAGTACTTC. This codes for CASQYGDIQYF.

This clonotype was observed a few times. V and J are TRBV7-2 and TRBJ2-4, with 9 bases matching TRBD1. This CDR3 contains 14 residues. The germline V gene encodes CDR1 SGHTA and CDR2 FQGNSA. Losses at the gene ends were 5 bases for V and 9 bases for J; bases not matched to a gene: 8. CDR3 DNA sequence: TGTGCCAGCAGCCCCCAAGGGACAGGGACCATTCAGTACTTC. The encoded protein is CASSPQGTGTIQYF.

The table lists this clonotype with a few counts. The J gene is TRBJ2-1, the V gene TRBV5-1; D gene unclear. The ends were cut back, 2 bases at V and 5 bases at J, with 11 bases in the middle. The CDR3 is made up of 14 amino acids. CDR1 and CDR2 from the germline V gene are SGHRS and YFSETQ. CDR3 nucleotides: TGCGCCAGCAGCTTTTTCGCGGCGCACAATGAGCAGTTCTTC. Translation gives CASSFFAAHNEQFF.

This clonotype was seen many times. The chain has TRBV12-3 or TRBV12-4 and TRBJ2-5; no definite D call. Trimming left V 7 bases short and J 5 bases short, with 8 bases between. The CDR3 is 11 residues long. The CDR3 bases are TGTGCCAGCACCCAAGGGGAGACCCAGTACTTC. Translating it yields CASTQGETQYF.

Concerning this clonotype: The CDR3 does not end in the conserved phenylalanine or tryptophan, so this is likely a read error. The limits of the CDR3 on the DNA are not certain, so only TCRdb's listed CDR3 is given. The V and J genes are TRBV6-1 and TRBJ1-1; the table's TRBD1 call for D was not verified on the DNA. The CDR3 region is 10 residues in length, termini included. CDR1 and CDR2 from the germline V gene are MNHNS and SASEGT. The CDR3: CASSEMGSGI.

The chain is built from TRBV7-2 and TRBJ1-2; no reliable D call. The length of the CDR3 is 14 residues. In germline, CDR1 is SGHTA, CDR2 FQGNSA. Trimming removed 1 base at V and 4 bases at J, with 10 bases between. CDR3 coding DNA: TGTGCCAGCAGCTTAGTGGCTACCCCCTATGGCTACACCTTC. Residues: CASSLVATPYGYTF.

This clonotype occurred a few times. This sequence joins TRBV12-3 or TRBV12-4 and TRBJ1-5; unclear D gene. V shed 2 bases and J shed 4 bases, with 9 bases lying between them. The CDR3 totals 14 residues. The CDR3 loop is CASSLYRTNQPQHF. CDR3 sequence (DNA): TGTGCCAGCAGTTTATACAGAACAAATCAGCCCCAGCATTTT.

CDR3 DNA: TGTGCCAGCAGACTAAGGGGAAACAATGAGCAGTTCTTC. Translating gives CASRLRGNNEQFF. The chain carries TRBV7-2 and TRBJ2-1, with a weak D call TRBD1 (5 bases). The V and J ends lost 6 bases and 5 bases respectively, with 11 bases between them. CDR3 length: 13 amino acids. Germline values: CDR1 SGHTA, CDR2 FQGNSA.

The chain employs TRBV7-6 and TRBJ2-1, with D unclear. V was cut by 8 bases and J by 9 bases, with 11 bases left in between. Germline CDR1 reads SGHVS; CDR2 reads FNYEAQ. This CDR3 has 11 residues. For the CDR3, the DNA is TGTGCCAGCGCGGCGGAGCGTGAGCAGTTCTTC. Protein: CASAAEREQFF.

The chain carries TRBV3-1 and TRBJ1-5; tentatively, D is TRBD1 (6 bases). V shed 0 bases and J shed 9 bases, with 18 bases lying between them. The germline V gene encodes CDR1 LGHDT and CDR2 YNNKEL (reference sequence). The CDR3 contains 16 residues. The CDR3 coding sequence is TGTGCCAGCAGCCAAGATTCCAGGGGCCGCCGATGGCCCCAGCATTTT. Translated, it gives CASSQDSRGRRWPQHF.

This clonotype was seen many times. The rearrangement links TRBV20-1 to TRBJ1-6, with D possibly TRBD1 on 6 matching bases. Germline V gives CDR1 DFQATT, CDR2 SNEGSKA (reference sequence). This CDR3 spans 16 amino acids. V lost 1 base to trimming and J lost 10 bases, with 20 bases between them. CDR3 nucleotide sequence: TGCAGTGCTAGAGTCCCATCAGGGGCGCAAAGGTCACCCCTCCACTTT. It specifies CSARVPSGAQRSPLHF.

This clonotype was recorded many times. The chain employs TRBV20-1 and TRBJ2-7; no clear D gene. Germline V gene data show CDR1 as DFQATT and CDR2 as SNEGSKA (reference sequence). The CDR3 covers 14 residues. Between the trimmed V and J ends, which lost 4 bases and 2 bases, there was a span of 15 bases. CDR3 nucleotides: TGCAGTGCTATTTTCCTTGGCCTGCCCTACGAGCAGTACGTC. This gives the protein CSAIFLGLPYEQYV.

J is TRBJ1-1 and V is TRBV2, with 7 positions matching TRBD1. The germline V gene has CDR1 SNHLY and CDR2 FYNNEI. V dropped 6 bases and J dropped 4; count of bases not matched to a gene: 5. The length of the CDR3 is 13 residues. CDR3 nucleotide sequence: TGTGCCAGCAGCGGTTACAGGGGCACTGAAGCTTTCTTT. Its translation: CASSGYRGTEAFF.

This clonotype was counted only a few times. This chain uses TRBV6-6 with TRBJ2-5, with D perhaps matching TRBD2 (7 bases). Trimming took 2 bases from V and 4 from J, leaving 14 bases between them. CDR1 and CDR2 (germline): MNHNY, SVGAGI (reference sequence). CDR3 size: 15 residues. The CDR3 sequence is CASSYRGGGLETQYF. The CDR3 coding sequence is TGTGCCAGCAGTTACAGGGGGGGGGGCCTAGAGACCCAGTACTTC.

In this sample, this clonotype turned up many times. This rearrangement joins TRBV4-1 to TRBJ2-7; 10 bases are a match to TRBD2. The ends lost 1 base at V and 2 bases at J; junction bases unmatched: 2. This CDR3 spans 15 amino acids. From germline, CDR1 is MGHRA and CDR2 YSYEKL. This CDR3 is CASSQGSGGPYEQYF. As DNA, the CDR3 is TGCGCCAGCAGCCAAGGTAGCGGGGGGCCCTACGAGCAGTACTTC.